This section outlines one T cell receptor (beta chain) sequence together with its context. This specimen belongs to a study of T cell changes during pregnancy in multiple sclerosis. Profiled with immunoSEQ multiplex PCR; TCRdb holds only in-frame clones, not every one. The sample has tens of thousands of clones; roughly 92% are singletons. The receptor comes from a female donor with multiple sclerosis, enrolled in a pregnancy study. The sequencing here drew on peripheral blood, taken in the second trimester of pregnancy.

CDR3 protein: CASSLDNREYTEAFF. The CDR3 region has the DNA TGTGCCAGCAGCTTAGACAACAGGGAATACACTGAAGCTTTCTTT. The chain uses TRBV7-3 and TRBJ1-1; weak D call: TRBD1 (6 bases). The length of the CDR3 is 15 residues. In germline, CDR1 is SGHTA, CDR2 FQGTGA. Trimming left V 2 bases short and J 3 bases short, with 13 bases between.